One and the same sample provided the 17 T cell receptor beta chains below, sequenced in a study of CD8 T cells in ankylosing spondylitis. Findings and caveats of the study: Ankylosing spondylitis blood appeared to carry a characteristic TCR beta motif of several highly homologous variants.

Their recognized antigens are unknown. MiXCR was run by TCRdb on the 5' RACE reads, yielding one entry per CDR3 protein. The table lists about 800,000 distinct CDR3 sequences, approximately 12% of them singletons, with under 0.6% in the top ten. Sequencing input: blood, either unsorted or a sorted T cell fraction (not recorded which). These receptors were obtained from a male donor with ankylosing spondylitis.

The V gene is TRBV2, the J gene TRBJ1-2, with a weak D call TRBD1 (6 bases). Trimming stripped 7 bases from V and 8 bases from J, with 11 bases between. The CDR3 has 11 amino acids. Germline V lookup: CDR1 SNHLY, CDR2 FYNNEI. DNA of the CDR3: TGTGCCAGCAAGGAGGGGGGCGGCTACACCTTC. This codes for CASKEGGGYTF.

The rearrangement uses TRBV7-2 and TRBJ2-1, with a weak D call TRBD2 (5 bases). Germline CDR1 SGHTA, CDR2 FQGNSA. The CDR3 has 13 amino acids. Trimming shortened V by 4 bases and J by 9 bases, and 13 bases separated the two germline ends. CDR3 nucleotides: TGTGCCAGCAGCTCCCAGACTACCGCTGAGCAGTTCTTC. Translating it yields CASSSQTTAEQFF.

The chain couples TRBV7-8 to TRBJ2-2, with 10 bases identical to TRBD1. The V segment lost 6 bases and the J segment 3 bases; nucleotides outside the gene matches: 4. The CDR3 loop spans 15 amino acids. Per germline, CDR1 SGHVS and CDR2 FQNEAQ. Written as DNA, the CDR3 is TGTGCCAGCAGGGGGGGACAGGGGTACACCGGGGAGCTGTTTTTT. Residues: CASRGGQGYTGELFF.

This clonotype has only a few counts. J is TRBJ2-3 and V is TRBV5-6, with 9 bases identical to TRBD1. The CDR3 is 16 residues long. V shed 4 bases, J shed 2 bases, and the junction held 8 bases outside the gene matches. CDR1 SGHDT and CDR2 YYEEEE come from the germline V gene. CDR3 residues: CASSRPTGGYTDTQYF. The CDR3 nucleotides read TGTGCCAGCAGCCGCCCGACAGGGGGATACACAGATACGCAGTATTTT.

The CDR3 DNA is TGTGCCATCAGTCCCGGGTCTAGGGACAAAAACATTCAGTACTTC. As protein: CAISPGSRDKNIQYF. The chain carries TRBV10-3 and TRBJ2-4; the D is unclear. Germline lookup yields CDR1 ENHRY and CDR2 SYGVKD. The V gene lost 5 bases and the J gene lost 3 bases, with 14 bases spanning the gap. The CDR3 sequence is 15 residues long.

As concerns this clonotype: A much bigger clone sits one base away, suggesting this may be a read error. In nucleotides, the CDR3 is TGTGTCAGCAGCTCGGACGGTGGATCAGATACGCAGTATTTT. It yields the protein CVSSSDGGSDTQYF. The rearrangement uses TRBV7-4 and TRBJ2-3; D call uncertain. Germline V gives CDR1 SGHVT, CDR2 SQSDAQ. This CDR3 is built from 14 residues.

This clonotype turned up a few times. The chain has TRBV5-1 and TRBJ2-3, with D possibly TRBD2 on 5 matching bases. CDR3 length: 13 amino acids. The V gene's germline CDR1 is SGHRS and CDR2 YFSETQ. Trimming took 5 bases from V and 5 from J, leaving 12 bases between them. CDR3 residues: CASRSRVQDTQYF. For the CDR3, the DNA is TGCGCCAGCAGATCGAGGGTTCAAGATACGCAGTATTTT.

V usage is TRBV5-1 and J usage is TRBJ2-7; weak D call: TRBD1 (7 bases). This CDR3 contains 15 residues. Germline-derived CDR1 and CDR2 are SGHRS and YFSETQ. Trimming pared 7 bases from V and 9 bases from J, leaving 26 bases between. The CDR3 coding sequence is TGCGCCAGCGATTCGGGGGACAGCGACATCCTAGGGCAGTACTTC. Translating it yields CASDSGDSDILGQYF.

This clonotype was counted only a few times. The genes are TRBV29-1 and TRBJ1-6; the D is unclear. Deletions cut 0 bases from V and 7 bases from J, with 7 bases between. CDR3 size: 13 residues. Germline assignment: CDR1 SQVTM and CDR2 ANQGSEA. CDR3 loop: CSVEESPNSPLHF. Written as DNA, the CDR3 is TGCAGCGTTGAAGAATCGCCAAATTCACCCCTCCACTTT.

The chain links TRBV18 to TRBJ2-7; weak D call: TRBD1 (6 bases). The CDR3 covers 17 residues. The germline V and J ends were trimmed by 3 bases and 2 bases, with 20 bases remaining between them. CDR1 and CDR2 (germline): KGHSH, LQKENI. As DNA, the CDR3 is TGTGCCAGCTCACCTCCCAATAGCCAAGAGGGGGCCTACGAGCAGTACTTC. It specifies CASSPPNSQEGAYEQYF.

The chain joins TRBV20-1 to TRBJ2-5, with a possible D match to TRBD1 (6 bases). Deletions cut 4 bases from V and 5 bases from J, with 11 bases between. The CDR3 has 12 residues. Germline values: CDR1 DFQATT, CDR2 SNEGSKA (reference sequence). In nucleotides, the CDR3 is TGCAGTGCTAACACAGGGATGGAGACCCAGTACTTC. This codes for CSANTGMETQYF.

This clonotype was counted only a few times. This chain links TRBV12-3 or TRBV12-4 with TRBJ2-2, with 10 bases lining up with TRBD2. The CDR3 is made up of 15 amino acids. Germline trimming cut 10 bases from V and 5 bases from J; bases unmatched to any gene: 10. This chain's CDR3 is CATSLSGRITGELFF. The CDR3 nucleotides are TGTGCCACTTCCCTTAGCGGGAGGATAACCGGGGAGCTGTTTTTT.

There are a few counts of this clonotype. The chain combines TRBV29-1 with TRBJ2-3; 8 bases agree with TRBD2. The CDR3 length is 13 residues. Germline V gene sequence: CDR1 SQVTM, CDR2 ANQGSEA. The V gene end was trimmed by 7 bases and the J gene end by 7 bases; junction bases not matched to a gene: 10. CDR3 loop: CSGTSGSRNTQYF. The CDR3 DNA reads TGCAGCGGGACAAGCGGGAGTCGGAATACGCAGTATTTT.

This clonotype has only a few counts. The CDR3 spells CASSLGRTSGTYNEQFF. CDR3 nucleotide sequence: TGCGCCAGCAGCTTAGGACGGACTAGCGGGACCTACAATGAGCAGTTCTTC. This chain connects TRBV5-1 to TRBJ2-1; 12 nucleotides line up with TRBD2. Germline V gene lookup returns CDR1 SGHRS and CDR2 YFSETQ. The V and J ends lost 2 bases and 2 bases, in that order; junction bases with no gene match: 5. This CDR3 contains 17 residues.

This clonotype occurred many times. This chain links TRBV10-3 with TRBJ2-1; TRBD1 might be the D (5 bases). The CDR3 length is 20 residues. CDR1 and CDR2 from the germline V gene are ENHRY and SYGVKD. V was cut by 3 bases and J by 3 bases, with 27 bases left in between. CDR3 sequence reads: CAISDPVGYTDQGFYNEQFF. CDR3 coding DNA: TGTGCCATCAGTGACCCGGTAGGGTACACAGACCAGGGCTTCTACAATGAGCAGTTCTTC.

V is TRBV7-2 and J is TRBJ2-5; 8 nucleotides line up with TRBD2. There are 15 residues in the CDR3. The J segment lost 2 bases and the V segment lost 7 bases, leaving 9 bases of the junction unmatched. Germline V gives CDR1 SGHTA, CDR2 FQGNSA. The CDR3 here is CASTTLGTSQETQYF. CDR3 coding DNA: TGTGCCAGCACCACTCTAGGGACTAGTCAAGAGACCCAGTACTTC.

The chain recombines TRBV6-2 or TRBV6-3 with TRBJ2-7; 9 bases agree with TRBD2. CDR3 length equals 17 residues. The V gene's germline CDR1 is MNHEY and CDR2 SVGEGT. V was clipped by 0 bases and J by 3 bases; unmatched bases: 9. CDR3 bases: TGTGCCAGCAGTTACTCCCGCCGGACTAGCGAATACTACGAGCAGTACTTC. Translating gives CASSYSRRTSEYYEQYF.